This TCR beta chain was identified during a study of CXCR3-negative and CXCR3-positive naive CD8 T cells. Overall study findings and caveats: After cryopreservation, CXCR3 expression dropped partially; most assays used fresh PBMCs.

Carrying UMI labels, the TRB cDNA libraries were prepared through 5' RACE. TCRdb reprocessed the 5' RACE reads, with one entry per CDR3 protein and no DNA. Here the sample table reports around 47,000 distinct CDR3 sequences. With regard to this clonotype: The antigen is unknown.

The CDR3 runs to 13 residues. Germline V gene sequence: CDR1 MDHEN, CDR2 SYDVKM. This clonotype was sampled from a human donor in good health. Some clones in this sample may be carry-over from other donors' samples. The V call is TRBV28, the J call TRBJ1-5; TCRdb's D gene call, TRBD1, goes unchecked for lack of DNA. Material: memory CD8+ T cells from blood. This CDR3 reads CASSYPGGQPQHF.